These 23 T cell receptor beta chains were sequenced from one sample in a study of CD8 T cells in Susac syndrome. Random hexamers were used to reverse transcribe an amount of about 0.45 to 1 ug RNA. MiXCR, applied by TCRdb to the immunoSEQ multiplex PCR reads, yields one record per CDR3 protein. The data hold some 300,000 distinct CDR3 sequences, with roughly 81% observed a single time. Sequences were obtained from CD8+ T cells from PBMCs. The receptors come from a human donor with multiple sclerosis.

The V and J genes are TRBV9 and TRBJ1-5; D unclear. The CDR3 length is 13 residues. V gave up 2 bases and J gave up 9 bases, with 12 bases separating them. CDR1 and CDR2 (germline): SGDLS, YYNGEE. The CDR3 DNA reads as TGTGCCAGCAGCGTTGGCAGTAAACCGCCCCAGCATTTT. It yields the protein CASSVGSKPPQHF. The full variable domain, its missing parts supplied by reference TRBV9 and TRBJ1-5, is DSGVTQTPKHLITATGQRVTLRCSPRSGDLSVYWYQQSLDQGLQFLIQYYNGEERAKGNILERFSAQQFPDLHSELNLSSLELGDSALYFCASSVGSKPPQHFGDGTRLSIL.

The chain links TRBV20-1 to TRBJ1-2; D may be TRBD1 (6 bases). The germline CDR1 and CDR2 sequences are DFQATT and SNEGSKA (reference sequence). CDR3 length equals 15 residues. V was cut by 0 bases and J by 4 bases, with 15 bases left in between. CDR3 loop: CSARDIGGHSYGYTF. The CDR3 DNA reads TGCAGTGCTAGAGATATCGGGGGGCACTCCTATGGCTACACCTTC.

This chain uses TRBV19 with TRBJ1-5; 7 bases are shared with TRBD1. This CDR3 has 13 amino acids. Looked up from germline, CDR1 is LNHDA and CDR2 is SQIVND (reference sequence). V trimming: 5 bases; J trimming: 5 bases; junction bases outside the gene matches: 3. In nucleotides, the CDR3 is TGTGCCAGTAGTCCGACAGGGTATCAGCCCCAGCATTTT. Amino acids: CASSPTGYQPQHF.

V usage is TRBV2 and J usage is TRBJ1-2; 8 bases agree with TRBD1. J gave up 3 bases and V 0 bases, and 3 bases lay outside the gene matches. CDR1 is SNHLY and CDR2 is FYNNEI in the germline V gene. The CDR3 is made up of 15 amino acids. CDR3 sequence reads: CASSEAPGGHYGYTF. In DNA form, the CDR3 reads TGTGCCAGCAGTGAAGCGCCAGGGGGCCACTATGGCTACACCTTC. The full variable domain, completed using reference TRBV2 and TRBJ1-2, is EPEVTQTPSHQVTQMGQEVILRCVPISNHLYFYWYRQILGQKVEFLVSFYNNEISEKSEIFDDQFSVERPDGSNFTLKIRSTKLEDSAMYFCASSEAPGGHYGYTFGSGTRLTVV.

The V call is TRBV5-1, the J call TRBJ2-1; D gene unclear. The germline gives CDR1 SGHRS, CDR2 YFSETQ. This CDR3 spans 13 amino acids. V lost 1 base to trimming and J lost 8 bases, with 10 bases between them. CDR3 nucleotide sequence: TGCGCCAGCAGCTTGCGATCACATCATGAGCAGTTCTTC. It is translated as CASSLRSHHEQFF.

The chain couples TRBV13 to TRBJ2-1, with unresolved D. Germline V gene data show CDR1 as PRHDT and CDR2 as FYEKMQ (reference sequence). V lost 0 bases to trimming and J lost 6 bases, with 15 bases between them. This CDR3 has 16 amino acids. The CDR3 DNA is TGTGCCAGCAGCTTAGGTCCCGCAACCCCCACCAATGAGCAGTTCTTC. This translates into CASSLGPATPTNEQFF. Based on the CDR3 plus reference TRBV13 and TRBJ2-1, the full variable domain is AAGVIQSPRHLIKEKRETATLKCYPIPRHDTVYWYQQGPGQDPQFLISFYEKMQSDKGSIPDRFSAQQFSDYHSELNMSSLELGDSALYFCASSLGPATPTNEQFFGPGTRLTVL.

The chain links TRBV19 to TRBJ2-7; D unresolved. Looked up from germline, CDR1 is LNHDA and CDR2 is SQIVND (reference sequence). The CDR3 covers 13 residues. With 3 bases removed from V and 1 base from J, the gap between germline ends came to 7 bases. CDR3 sequence (DNA): TGTGCCAGTAGTATGTTCCGTTCCTACGAGCAGTACTTC. Translated, it gives CASSMFRSYEQYF.

This rearrangement joins TRBV10-3 to TRBJ2-3, with 11 bases that match TRBD2. The CDR3 is 15 residues long. Germline CDR1 and CDR2: ENHRY and SYGVKD. With V trimmed by 5 bases and J by 2 bases, 3 bases remained unmatched. CDR3 sequence: CAISLTSGDTDTQYF. The CDR3 coding sequence is TGTGCCATCAGTTTGACTAGCGGGGACACAGATACGCAGTATTTT.

This clonotype was counted between two and nine times. V usage is TRBV10-3 and J usage is TRBJ2-3; tentative D call: TRBD1 (5 bases). V was shortened by 8 bases and J by 4 bases, with 25 bases between the two germline ends. The CDR3 loop spans 17 amino acids. The germline V gene encodes CDR1 ENHRY and CDR2 SYGVKD. DNA of the CDR3: TGTGCCATCGGCGCTACTGGAACACCAGGGCTTCCAGATACGCAGTATTTT. Protein product: CAIGATGTPGLPDTQYF.

The V call is TRBV27, the J call TRBJ2-4; no firm D call. The CDR3 is made up of 12 amino acids. The V end was cut by 10 bases, the J end by 6 bases, with 13 bases between. Germline V gene data show CDR1 as MNHEY and CDR2 as SMNVEV (reference sequence). CDR3 DNA: TGTGCCACCAAGACCAATAGAAACATTCAGTACTTC. Its translation: CATKTNRNIQYF.

This chain links TRBV7-2 with TRBJ2-7; 7 bases are a match to TRBD2. CDR1 and CDR2 from the germline V gene are SGHTA and FQGNSA. The CDR3 extends over 15 amino acids. With V trimmed by 6 bases and J by 0 bases, 8 bases remained unmatched. The CDR3 bases are TGTGCCAGCAGGTTTCATAGCGGGTCCTCCTACGAGCAGTACTTC. It encodes CASRFHSGSSYEQYF. The variable domain in full, with the rest retrieved from reference TRBV7-2 and TRBJ2-7, is GAGVSQSPSNKVTEKGKDVELRCDPISGHTALYWYRQSLGQGLEFLIYFQGNSAPDKSGLPSDRFSAERTGGSVSTLTIQRTQQEDSAVYLCASRFHSGSSYEQYFGPGTRLTVT.

The V call is TRBV28, the J call TRBJ2-3, with D hard to call. Trimming removed 3 bases from V and 0 bases from J, with 13 bases in between. Germline V gene data show CDR1 as MDHEN and CDR2 as SYDVKM. The CDR3 is 16 residues long. The CDR3 loop is CASSFGFLFSTDTQYF. In nucleotides, the CDR3 is TGTGCCAGCAGTTTCGGATTCCTATTTAGCACAGATACGCAGTATTTT.

V usage is TRBV7-9 and J usage is TRBJ2-3; D tentatively reads TRBD1 or TRBD2 (5 bases each). Trimming took off 5 bases at V and 6 bases at J, with 21 bases between the two ends. Germline values: CDR1 SEHNR, CDR2 FQNEAQ (reference sequence). The CDR3 runs 16 residues. CDR3 region: CASSEASGHLQDTQYF. For the CDR3, the DNA is TGTGCCAGCAGCGAGGCAAGCGGACATCTCCAGGATACGCAGTATTTT.

This clonotype was recorded a few times. The genes are TRBV5-4 and TRBJ2-3, with 9 positions matching TRBD2. V lost 4 bases, J lost 6 bases, and 9 bases stayed unmatched. CDR1 and CDR2 from the germline V gene are SGHNT and YYREEE (reference sequence). The CDR3 totals 15 residues. Written as DNA, the CDR3 is TGTGCCAGCAGCGTGACTAGCGGACCCAAGGATACGCAGTATTTT. Translating it yields CASSVTSGPKDTQYF. The full variable domain, with the rest looked up from reference TRBV5-4 and TRBJ2-3, is ETGVTQSPTHLIKTRGQQVTLRCSSQSGHNTVSWYQQALGQGPQFIFQYYREEENGRGNFPPRFSGLQFPNYSSELNVNALELDDSALYLCASSVTSGPKDTQYFGPGTRLTVL.

This sequence joins TRBV7-2 and TRBJ1-2, with unresolved D. Trimming shortened V by 5 bases and J by 7 bases, and 23 bases separated the two germline ends. The CDR3 has 16 amino acids. CDR1 and CDR2 from the germline V gene are SGHTA and FQGNSA. The CDR3 DNA follows: TGTGCCAGCAGCCAGGCGTGGGAACCCGAGAAGGGTGGCTACACCTTC. Its translation is CASSQAWEPEKGGYTF. The entire variable domain, with the rest obtained from reference TRBV7-2 and TRBJ1-2, is as follows: GAGVSQSPSNKVTEKGKDVELRCDPISGHTALYWYRQSLGQGLEFLIYFQGNSAPDKSGLPSDRFSAERTGGSVSTLTIQRTQQEDSAVYLCASSQAWEPEKGGYTFGSGTRLTVV.

The chain has TRBV7-8 and TRBJ1-5; perhaps TRBD1 as D (6 bases). Germline CDR1 reads SGHVS; CDR2 reads FQNEAQ. The CDR3 has 15 amino acids. V lost 4 bases, J lost 3 bases, and 13 bases lay in between. Here the CDR3 DNA reads TGTGCCAGCAGCTACCTGACAGGCTACAATCAGCCCCAGCATTTT. Translating it yields CASSYLTGYNQPQHF.

J is TRBJ2-1 and V is TRBV20-1, with no clear D. The ends were cut back, 6 bases at V and 7 bases at J, with 7 bases in the middle. Per the germline V gene, CDR1 is DFQATT and CDR2 is SNEGSKA (reference sequence). The CDR3 contains 10 residues. The CDR3 loop reads CSAPGNEQFF. The CDR3 DNA follows: TGCAGTGCGCCCGGGAATGAGCAGTTCTTC.

In its sample, this clonotype was seen once. The rearrangement joins TRBV30 to TRBJ1-1, with D perhaps TRBD1 (6 bases). The CDR3 contains 13 residues. Germline loops: CDR1 GTSNPN, CDR2 SVGIG (reference sequence). V lost 2 bases and J 6 bases, leaving 13 bases between the germline ends. CDR3 sequence: CAWSTGYRAEAFF. The CDR3 DNA reads as TGTGCCTGGAGTACAGGGTACAGGGCTGAAGCTTTCTTT.

Written as DNA, the CDR3 is TGCGCCAGCAGCCCCAGGGACGGAACCTACGAGCAGTACTTC. Translation: CASSPRDGTYEQYF. The rearrangement links TRBV5-1 to TRBJ2-7; TRBD1 or TRBD2 may be the D gene (5 bases each). Between the trimmed V and J ends, which lost 4 bases and 2 bases, there was a span of 13 bases. CDR1 is SGHRS and CDR2 is YFSETQ in the germline V gene. The CDR3 contains 14 residues.

The chain links TRBV7-2 to TRBJ1-1, with 7 bases aligning to TRBD1. The CDR3 is 12 amino acids. Germline CDR1 SGHTA, CDR2 FQGNSA. Trimming at V came to 1 base and at J to 11 bases, leaving 4 bases not matched to a gene. CDR3 protein: CASSLEGGWAFF. The CDR3 nucleotides read TGTGCCAGCAGCTTAGAAGGGGGCTGGGCTTTCTTT.

V and J are TRBV27 and TRBJ2-1, with 8 nucleotides matching TRBD2. CDR3 size: 14 residues. The germline V gene has CDR1 MNHEY and CDR2 SMNVEV (reference sequence). V trimming: 9 bases; J trimming: 4 bases; junction bases outside the gene matches: 8. The CDR3 nucleotides are TGTGCCAGTTCAACTAGCGGTTCTTACAATGAGCAGTTCTTC. Amino acid sequence: CASSTSGSYNEQFF.

The chain has TRBV29-1 and TRBJ2-6; tentatively, D is TRBD1 or TRBD2 (5 bases each). V was shortened by 7 bases and J by 2 bases, with 9 bases between the two germline ends. CDR1 is SQVTM, CDR2 ANQGSEA, per germline. This CDR3 contains 13 residues. The CDR3 reads CSGGEPGANVLTF. The CDR3 nucleotides read TGCAGCGGAGGGGAGCCTGGGGCCAACGTCCTGACTTTC.

In its sample, this clonotype was seen a few times. This chain connects TRBV7-9 to TRBJ1-1, with D possibly TRBD1 on 5 matching bases. CDR1 and CDR2 from the germline V gene are SEHNR and FQNEAQ (reference sequence). V lost 6 bases and J lost 11, with 10 bases in between. The CDR3 sequence is 10 residues long. The chain's CDR3 is CASSDREAFF. For the CDR3, the DNA is TGTGCCAGCAGTGACAGAGAGGCTTTCTTT. Full variable domain (rest looked up from reference TRBV7-9 and TRBJ1-1): DTGVSQNPRHKITKRGQNVTFRCDPISEHNRLYWYRQTLGQGPEFLTYFQNEAQLEKSRLLSDRFSAERPKGSFSTLEIQRTEQGDSAMYLCASSDREAFFGQGTRLTVV.